This T cell receptor (beta chain) was retrieved from a study of T cells in Graves' hyperthyroidism and ophthalmopathy. Study details: Pretreatment peripheral blood was obtained at initial diagnosis.

V dropped 3 bases and J dropped 8 bases, with 10 bases sitting between them. This CDR3 has 13 residues. Per germline, CDR1 LGHNA and CDR2 YSLEER. TCR beta CDR3 region amplification was performed from RNA transcripts. First-round RT-PCR with HTBI primers amplified the TCR CDR3 region. TCRdb called the multiplex PCR reads again in MiXCR, with one record for every CDR3 protein. The table records more than 650,000 distinct CDR3 sequences, 13% to 15% of them present only once. Those with hyperthyroidism were 18 to 65 years old, newly diagnosed, and ill for under 2 months. V is TRBV4-3 and J is TRBJ2-2; D gene uncertain. The TCR was taken from a woman aged 18-30 years with Graves' hyperthyroidism. The sequenced material came from blood. The CDR3 region has the DNA TGCGCCAGCAGCCACACTGCCGGAGGGGAGCTGTTTTTT. Translating gives CASSHTAGGELFF.